This TCR beta chain appears in the sequencing data of a study of shared clonotypes between healthy human individuals. Study-level findings and limits: Researchers sampled blood only, noting tissue repertoires likely differ.

Germline V lookup: CDR1 SGHVS, CDR2 FQNEAQ. V was shortened by 2 bases and J by 6 bases, with 20 bases between the two germline ends. This CDR3 comprises 16 residues. In the case of this clone: What it recognizes is unknown.

Original data processing: As immunoSEQ supplied junction-only sequences (without quality scores), filtering differed. TCRdb keeps only in-frame clones here, not all; method: immunoSEQ multiplex PCR. The V and J calls and clone size are taken from that table; D and trimming were inferred from the DNA. Of 200,000 to 250,000 clones in the sample, about 65% were seen once. The clonotype originates from a man aged 25-45 years in good health. The chain carries TRBV7-8 and TRBJ2-7; D remains unclear. Sequencing was done on a sample of memory CD4+ T cells sorted from blood. Noted subset: CD45RA-negative fraction. CDR3 sequence (DNA): TGTGCCAGCAGCTTACTTCGTAACACCTTGGGTCGCGAGCAGTACTTC. This codes for CASSLLRNTLGREQYF.